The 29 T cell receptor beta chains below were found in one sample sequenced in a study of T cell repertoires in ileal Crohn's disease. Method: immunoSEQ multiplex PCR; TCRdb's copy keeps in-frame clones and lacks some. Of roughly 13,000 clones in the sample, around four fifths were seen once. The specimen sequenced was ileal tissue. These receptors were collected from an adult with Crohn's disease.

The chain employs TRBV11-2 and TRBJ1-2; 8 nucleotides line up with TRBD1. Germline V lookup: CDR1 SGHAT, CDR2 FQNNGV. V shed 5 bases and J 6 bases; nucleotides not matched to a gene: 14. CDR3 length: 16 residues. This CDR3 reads CASSADRVVPPHGYTF. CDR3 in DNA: TGTGCCAGCAGCGCGGACAGGGTAGTACCCCCACATGGCTACACCTTC.

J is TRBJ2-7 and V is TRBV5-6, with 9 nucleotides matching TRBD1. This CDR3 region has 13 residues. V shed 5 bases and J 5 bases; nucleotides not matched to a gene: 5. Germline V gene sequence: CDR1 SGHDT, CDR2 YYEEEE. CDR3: CASSPGQGHEQYF. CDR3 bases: TGTGCCAGCAGTCCGGGACAGGGCCACGAGCAGTACTTC.

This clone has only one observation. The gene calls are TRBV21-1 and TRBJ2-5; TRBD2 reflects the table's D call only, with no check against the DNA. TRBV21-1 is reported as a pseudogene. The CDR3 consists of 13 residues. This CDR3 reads CASSKGLRETQYF. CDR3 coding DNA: TGTGCCAGCAGCAAAGGGCTGAGGGAGACCCAGTACTTC.

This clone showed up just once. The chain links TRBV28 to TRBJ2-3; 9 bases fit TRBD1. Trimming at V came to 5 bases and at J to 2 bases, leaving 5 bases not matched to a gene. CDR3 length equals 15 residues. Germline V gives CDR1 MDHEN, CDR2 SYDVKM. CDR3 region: CASSAGQGPTDTQYF. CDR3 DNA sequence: TGTGCCAGCAGTGCGGGACAGGGCCCCACAGATACGCAGTATTTT.

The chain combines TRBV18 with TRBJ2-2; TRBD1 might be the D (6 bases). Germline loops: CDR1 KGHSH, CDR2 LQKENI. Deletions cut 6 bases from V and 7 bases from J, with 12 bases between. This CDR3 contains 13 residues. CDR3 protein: CASSPTGIGELFF. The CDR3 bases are TGTGCCAGCTCCCCCACAGGGATCGGGGAGCTGTTTTTT.

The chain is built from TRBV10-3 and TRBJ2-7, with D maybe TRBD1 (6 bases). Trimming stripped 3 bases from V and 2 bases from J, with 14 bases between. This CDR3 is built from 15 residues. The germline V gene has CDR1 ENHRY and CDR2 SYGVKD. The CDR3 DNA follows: TGTGCCATCAGTGATGACCGGACAGCTACCTACGAGCAGTACTTC. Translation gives CAISDDRTATYEQYF.

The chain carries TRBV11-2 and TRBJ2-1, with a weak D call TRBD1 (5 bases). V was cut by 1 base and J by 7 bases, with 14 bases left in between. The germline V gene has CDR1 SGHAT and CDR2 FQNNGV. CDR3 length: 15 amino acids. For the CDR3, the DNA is TGTGCCAGCAGCTTAGGGGGTCTGGGGCGGAATGAGCAGTTCTTC. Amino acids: CASSLGGLGRNEQFF.

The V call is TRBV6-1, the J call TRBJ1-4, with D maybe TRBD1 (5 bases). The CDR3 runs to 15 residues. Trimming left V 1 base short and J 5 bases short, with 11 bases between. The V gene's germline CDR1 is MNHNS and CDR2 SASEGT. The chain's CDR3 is CASSEGGGSNEKLFF. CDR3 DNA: TGTGCCAGCAGTGAAGGGGGGGGGTCGAATGAAAAACTGTTTTTT.

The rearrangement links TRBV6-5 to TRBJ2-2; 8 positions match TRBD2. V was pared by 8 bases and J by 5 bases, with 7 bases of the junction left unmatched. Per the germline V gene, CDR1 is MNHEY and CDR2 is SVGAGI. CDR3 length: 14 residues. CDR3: CASGQVAGTGELFF. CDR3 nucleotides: TGTGCCAGCGGTCAGGTAGCGGGAACCGGGGAGCTGTTTTTT.

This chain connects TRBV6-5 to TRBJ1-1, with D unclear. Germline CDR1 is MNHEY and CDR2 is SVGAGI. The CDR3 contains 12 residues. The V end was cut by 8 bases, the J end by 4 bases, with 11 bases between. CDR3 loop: CASGRGGTEAFF. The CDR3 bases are TGTGCCAGCGGACGGGGAGGCACTGAAGCTTTCTTT.

As DNA, the CDR3 is TGCGCCAGCAGCCGACAGTCACGCTATGGCTACACCTTC. Translation: CASSRQSRYGYTF. This rearrangement joins TRBV5-1 to TRBJ1-2; a possible D gene is TRBD1 (5 bases). Germline CDR1 is SGHRS and CDR2 is YFSETQ. The CDR3 has 13 amino acids. Trimming shortened V by 4 bases and J by 4 bases, and 11 bases separated the two germline ends.

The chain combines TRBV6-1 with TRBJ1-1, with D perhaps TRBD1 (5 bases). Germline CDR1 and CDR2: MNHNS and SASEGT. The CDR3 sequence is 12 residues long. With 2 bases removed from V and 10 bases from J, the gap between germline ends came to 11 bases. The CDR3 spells CASSEQGLGAFF. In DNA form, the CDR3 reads TGTGCCAGCAGTGAACAGGGCCTAGGAGCTTTCTTT.

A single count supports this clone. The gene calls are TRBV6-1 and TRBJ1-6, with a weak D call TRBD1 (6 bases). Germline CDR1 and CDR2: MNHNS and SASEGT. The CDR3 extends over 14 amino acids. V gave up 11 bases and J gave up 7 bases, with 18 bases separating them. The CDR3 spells CAAKLQGYNSPLHF. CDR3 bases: TGTGCCGCCAAACTACAGGGTTACAATTCACCCCTCCACTTT.

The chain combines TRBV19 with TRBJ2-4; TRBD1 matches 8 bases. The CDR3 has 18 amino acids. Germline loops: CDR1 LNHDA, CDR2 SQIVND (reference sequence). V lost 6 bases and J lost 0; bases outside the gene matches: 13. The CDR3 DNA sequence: TGTGCCAGTAGCTCGACCGGGACAGGAGATTTAGCCAAAAACATTCAGTACTTC. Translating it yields CASSSTGTGDLAKNIQYF.

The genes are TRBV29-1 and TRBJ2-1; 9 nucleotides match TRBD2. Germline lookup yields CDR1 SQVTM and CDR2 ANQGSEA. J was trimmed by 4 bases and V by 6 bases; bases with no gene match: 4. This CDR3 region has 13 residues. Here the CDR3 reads CSVRLADYNEQFF. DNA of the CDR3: TGCAGCGTGCGACTAGCGGATTACAATGAGCAGTTCTTC.

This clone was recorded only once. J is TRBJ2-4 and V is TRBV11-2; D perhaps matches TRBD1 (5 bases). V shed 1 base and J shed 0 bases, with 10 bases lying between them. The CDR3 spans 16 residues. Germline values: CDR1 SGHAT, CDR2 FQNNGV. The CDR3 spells CASSLGGQGAKNIQYF. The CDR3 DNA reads TGTGCCAGCAGCTTAGGGGGCCAGGGAGCCAAAAACATTCAGTACTTC. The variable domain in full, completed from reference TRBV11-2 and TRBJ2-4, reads EAGVAQSPRYKIIEKRQSVAFWCNPISGHATLYWYQQILGQGPKLLIQFQNNGVVDDSQLPKDRFSAERLKGVDSTLKIQPAKLEDSAVYLCASSLGGQGAKNIQYFGAGTRLSVL.

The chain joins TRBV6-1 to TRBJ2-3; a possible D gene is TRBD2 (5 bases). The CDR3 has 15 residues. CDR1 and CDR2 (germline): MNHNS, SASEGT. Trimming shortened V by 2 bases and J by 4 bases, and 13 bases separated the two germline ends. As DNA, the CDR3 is TGTGCCAGCAGTGAACTTTTAGGAGGTCCAGATACGCAGTATTTT. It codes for CASSELLGGPDTQYF.

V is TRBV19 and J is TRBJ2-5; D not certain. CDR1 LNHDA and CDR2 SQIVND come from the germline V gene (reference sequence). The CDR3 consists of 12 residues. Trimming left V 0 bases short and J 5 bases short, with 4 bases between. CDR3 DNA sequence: TGTGCCAGTAGTATAGACGGGGAGACCCAGTACTTC. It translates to CASSIDGETQYF.

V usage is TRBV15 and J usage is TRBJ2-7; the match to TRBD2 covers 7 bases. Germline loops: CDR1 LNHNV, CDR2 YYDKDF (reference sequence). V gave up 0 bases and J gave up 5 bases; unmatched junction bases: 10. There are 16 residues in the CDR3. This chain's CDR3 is CATSRDPAGGGDEQYF. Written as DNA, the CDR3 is TGTGCCACCAGCAGAGATCCTGCGGGTGGGGGGGACGAGCAGTACTTC. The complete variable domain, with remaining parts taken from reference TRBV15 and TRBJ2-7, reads DAMVIQNPRYQVTQFGKPVTLSCSQTLNHNVMYWYQQKSSQAPKLLFHYYDKDFNNEADTPDNFQSRRPNTSFCFLDIRSPGLGDTAMYLCATSRDPAGGGDEQYFGPGTRLTVT.

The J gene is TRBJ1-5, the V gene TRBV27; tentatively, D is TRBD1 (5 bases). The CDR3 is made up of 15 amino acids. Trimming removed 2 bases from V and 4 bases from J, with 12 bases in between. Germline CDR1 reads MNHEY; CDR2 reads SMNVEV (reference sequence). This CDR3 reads CASSLGAAGNQPQHF. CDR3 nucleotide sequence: TGTGCCAGCAGTTTAGGGGCAGCCGGAAATCAGCCCCAGCATTTT.

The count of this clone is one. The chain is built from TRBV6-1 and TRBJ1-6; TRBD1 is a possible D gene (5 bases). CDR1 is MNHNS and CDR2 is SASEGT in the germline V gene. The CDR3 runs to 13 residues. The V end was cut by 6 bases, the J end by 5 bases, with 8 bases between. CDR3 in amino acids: CASRQADNSPLHF. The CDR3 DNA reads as TGTGCCAGCAGACAGGCCGATAATTCACCCCTCCACTTT.

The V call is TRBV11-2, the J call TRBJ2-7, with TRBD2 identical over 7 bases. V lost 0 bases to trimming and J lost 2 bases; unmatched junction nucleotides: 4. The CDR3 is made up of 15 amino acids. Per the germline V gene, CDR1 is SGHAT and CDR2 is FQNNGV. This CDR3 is CASSLDSGGAYEQYF. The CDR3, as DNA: TGTGCCAGCAGCTTAGATAGTGGGGGGGCCTACGAGCAGTACTTC.

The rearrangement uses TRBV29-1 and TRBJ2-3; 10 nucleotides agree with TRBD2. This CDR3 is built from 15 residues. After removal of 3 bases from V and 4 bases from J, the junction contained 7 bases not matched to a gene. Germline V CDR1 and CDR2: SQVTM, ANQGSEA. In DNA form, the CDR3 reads TGCAGCGTTGAGCTAGCGGGGGTTCCGTCAGATACGCAGTATTTT. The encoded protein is CSVELAGVPSDTQYF.

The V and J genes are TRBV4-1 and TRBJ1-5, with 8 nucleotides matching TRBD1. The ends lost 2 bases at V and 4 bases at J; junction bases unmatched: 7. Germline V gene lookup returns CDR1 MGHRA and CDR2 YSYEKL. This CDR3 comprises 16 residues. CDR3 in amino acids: CASSQSGTGLNQPQHF. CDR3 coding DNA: TGCGCCAGCAGCCAAAGTGGGACAGGACTAAATCAGCCCCAGCATTTT.

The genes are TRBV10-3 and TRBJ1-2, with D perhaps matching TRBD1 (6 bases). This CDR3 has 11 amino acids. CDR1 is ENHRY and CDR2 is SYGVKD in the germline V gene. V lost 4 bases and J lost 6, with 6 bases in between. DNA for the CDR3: TGTGCCATCAGTGCAGGGGATGGCTACACCTTC. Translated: CAISAGDGYTF.

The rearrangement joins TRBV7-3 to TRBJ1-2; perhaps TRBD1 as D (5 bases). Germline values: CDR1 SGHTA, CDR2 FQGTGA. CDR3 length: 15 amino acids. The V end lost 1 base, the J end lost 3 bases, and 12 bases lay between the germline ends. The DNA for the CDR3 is TGTGCCAGCAGCTTAAGGGGCGGGGCAGACTATGGCTACACCTTC. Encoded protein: CASSLRGGADYGYTF.

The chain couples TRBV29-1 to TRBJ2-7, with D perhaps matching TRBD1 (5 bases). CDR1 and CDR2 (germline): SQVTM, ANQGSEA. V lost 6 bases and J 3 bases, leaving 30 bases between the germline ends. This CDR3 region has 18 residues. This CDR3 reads CSVGKGNPYTSDIYEQYF. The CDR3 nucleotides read TGCAGCGTCGGAAAGGGGAACCCATACACATCCGATATCTACGAGCAGTACTTC.

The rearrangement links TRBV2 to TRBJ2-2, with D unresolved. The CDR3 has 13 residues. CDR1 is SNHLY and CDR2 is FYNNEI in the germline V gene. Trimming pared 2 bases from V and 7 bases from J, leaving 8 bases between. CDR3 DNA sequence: TGTGCCAGCAGTGAAACCCGGTTCGGGGAGCTGTTTTTT. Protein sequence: CASSETRFGELFF. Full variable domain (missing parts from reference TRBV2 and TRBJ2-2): EPEVTQTPSHQVTQMGQEVILRCVPISNHLYFYWYRQILGQKVEFLVSFYNNEISEKSEIFDDQFSVERPDGSNFTLKIRSTKLEDSAMYFCASSETRFGELFFGEGSRLTVL.

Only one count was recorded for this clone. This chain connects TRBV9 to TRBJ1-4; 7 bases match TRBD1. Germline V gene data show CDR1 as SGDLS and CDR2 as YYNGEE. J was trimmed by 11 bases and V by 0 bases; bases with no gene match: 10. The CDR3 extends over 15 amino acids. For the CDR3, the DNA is TGTGCCAGCAGCGTAGTTGGACAGGCCTCGGAGAAACTGTTTTTT. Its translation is CASSVVGQASEKLFF. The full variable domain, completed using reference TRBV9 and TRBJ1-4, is DSGVTQTPKHLITATGQRVTLRCSPRSGDLSVYWYQQSLDQGLQFLIQYYNGEERAKGNILERFSAQQFPDLHSELNLSSLELGDSALYFCASSVVGQASEKLFFGSGTQLSVL.